This T cell receptor (beta chain) stems from a study of siplizumab effects on memory and regulatory T cells. Germline V gene sequence: CDR1 LGHNA, CDR2 YNFKEQ. V lost 2 bases and J 16 bases, leaving 30 bases between the germline ends. This CDR3 contains 18 residues. Findings and caveats of the study: The majority of clones, roughly 80-96% of proliferating CD4+ or CD8+ clones, lacked an assignable naive or memory phenotype.

In each sample, roughly 97,000 TCR templates were assayed. TCRdb keeps only in-frame clones here, not all; method: immunoSEQ multiplex PCR. Seen here are 100,000 or so clones, around 90% observed once, and the top ten hold 0.85% to 1.3%. About this clone itself: Its antigen is undetermined.

Sequencing used CD4+ T cells sorted from blood. The source is a human donor in good health. This chain joins TRBV4-2 and TRBJ2-6; D not resolved. The CDR3 DNA sequence: TGTGCCAGCAGCCAACAAGGCAAAGGTACAAAGTCGGGCCAACGTCTGACTTTC. This translates into CASSQQGKGTKSGQRLTF.